Sequencing of this T cell receptor beta chain was carried out in a study of blood T cell repertoires in COVID-19. Measured with immunoSEQ multiplex PCR; TCRdb has only the in-frame clones, and not every one. The table includes about 300,000 clones, about nine tenths detected once. The CDR3 length is 14 residues. Between the trimmed V and J ends, which lost 2 bases and 5 bases, there was a span of 12 bases. Germline V gene data show CDR1 as LGHDT and CDR2 as YNNKEL (reference sequence). This TCR derives from a woman aged 25 to 45 with COVID-19, enrolled during active disease. This chain joins TRBV3-1 (or the pseudogene TRBV3-2) and TRBJ2-5, with D uncertain. The sample comprised peripheral blood. CDR3 in DNA: TGTGCCAGCAGCCAACGGTCGGAGTGGGAGACCCAGTACTTC. The encoded protein is CASSQRSEWETQYF.